The 24 T cell receptor beta chains below were found in one sample sequenced in a study of blood T cell repertoires in COVID-19 (TCRdb year 2020). The library was built by means of the immunoSEQ multiplex PCR assay. In TCRdb, the immuneACCESS table is reduced to in-frame sequences with V and J assigned. These tables do not hold every clone; where another copy was compared, an unresolved V gene accounts for under half, and the others remain unexplained. Counted in this sample were 300,000 to 350,000 clones; more than 75% of them appeared once. The top ten hold nearly 6.5% of the sample. Source material: peripheral blood. All receptors come from a woman between 50 and 59 years old with COVID-19, enrolled during active disease.

V and J are TRBV6-2 or TRBV6-3 and TRBJ2-3, with TRBD2 identical over 8 bases. Germline CDR1 and CDR2: MNHEY and SVGEGT. The ends lost 1 base at V and 2 bases at J; junction bases unmatched: 8. The CDR3 is 17 residues long. The CDR3 sequence is CASSYLSGRGPTDTQYF. CDR3 bases: TGTGCCAGCAGTTACTTAAGCGGGAGAGGACCCACAGATACGCAGTATTTT.

This chain joins TRBV4-1 and TRBJ2-7, with D possibly TRBD1 on 6 matching bases. The CDR3 loop spans 17 amino acids. Per germline, CDR1 MGHRA and CDR2 YSYEKL. Trimming left V 3 bases short and J 3 bases short, with 21 bases between. DNA for the CDR3: TGCGCCAGCAGCCACAAAGTCCCGTCCGGGACACTCTACGAGCAGTACTTC. This gives the protein CASSHKVPSGTLYEQYF.

The chain is built from TRBV5-8 and TRBJ2-7, with D unclear. V was cut by 4 bases and J by 5 bases, with 16 bases left in between. The CDR3 covers 14 residues. The V gene's germline CDR1 is SGHTS and CDR2 YDEGEE. CDR3 loop: CASSPQIAAHEQYF. In DNA form, the CDR3 reads TGTGCCAGCAGCCCGCAGATAGCAGCCCACGAGCAGTACTTC.

There are a few counts of this clone. The rearrangement links TRBV6-5 to TRBJ2-1, with D possibly matching TRBD1 (6 bases). CDR1 MNHEY and CDR2 SVGAGI come from the germline V gene. The CDR3 is 13 residues long. V was shortened by 6 bases and J by 6 bases, with 12 bases between the two germline ends. The CDR3: CASRPGGGNEQFF. The CDR3 DNA follows: TGTGCCAGCAGGCCTGGGGGCGGCAATGAGCAGTTCTTC.

The chain joins TRBV7-2 to TRBJ2-7; maybe TRBD1 (5 bases). Germline V gene lookup returns CDR1 SGHTA and CDR2 FQGNSA. V was pared by 2 bases and J by 2 bases, with 10 bases between. This CDR3 is built from 14 residues. The CDR3 DNA reads TGTGCCAGCAGCTTAAATCGACAGACCTACGAGCAGTACTTC. Translation gives CASSLNRQTYEQYF. The full variable domain, rest sourced from reference TRBV7-2 and TRBJ2-7, is GAGVSQSPSNKVTEKGKDVELRCDPISGHTALYWYRQSLGQGLEFLIYFQGNSAPDKSGLPSDRFSAERTGGSVSTLTIQRTQQEDSAVYLCASSLNRQTYEQYFGPGTRLTVT.

The rearrangement links TRBV11-2 to TRBJ2-7; 8 nucleotides match TRBD1. From germline, CDR1 is SGHAT and CDR2 FQNNGV. CDR3 length equals 14 residues. V lost 5 bases and J lost 7; bases outside the gene matches: 10. The chain's CDR3 is CASSLTTTGGEQYF. For the CDR3, the DNA is TGTGCCAGCAGCCTAACGACCACAGGGGGGGAGCAGTACTTC.

V and J are TRBV18 and TRBJ2-3, with D perhaps matching TRBD2 (5 bases). Germline values: CDR1 KGHSH, CDR2 LQKENI. The length of the CDR3 is 13 residues. Trimming pared 5 bases from V and 5 bases from J, leaving 11 bases between. The CDR3 loop is CASSVNRGDTQYF. CDR3 nucleotides: TGTGCCAGCTCAGTAAACCGGGGAGATACGCAGTATTTT. The full variable domain, rest sourced from reference TRBV18 and TRBJ2-3, is NAGVMQNPRHLVRRRGQEARLRCSPMKGHSHVYWYRQLPEEGLKFMVYLQKENIIDESGMPKERFSAEFPKEGPSILRIQQVVRGDSAAYFCASSVNRGDTQYFGPGTRLTVL.

This chain joins TRBV27 and TRBJ2-1; 11 bases line up with TRBD2. The V segment lost 2 bases and the J segment 7 bases; nucleotides outside the gene matches: 4. The CDR3 contains 15 residues. Germline CDR1 reads MNHEY; CDR2 reads SMNVEV (reference sequence). The CDR3 is CASSLRLAGRNEQFF. CDR3 nucleotides: TGTGCCAGCAGTTTACGACTAGCGGGACGTAATGAGCAGTTCTTC.

CDR3 in DNA: TGTGCCAGCAGCTTTTCAGGACTAGCCGTTTCTCTAGCCAAAAACATTCAGTACTTC. Protein: CASSFSGLAVSLAKNIQYF. The chain couples TRBV11-3 to TRBJ2-4; 8 bases match TRBD2. The CDR3 has 19 amino acids. Germline loops: CDR1 SGHNT, CDR2 YENEEA. V was clipped by 3 bases and J by 0 bases; unmatched bases: 13.

This clone was recorded once. This chain joins TRBV2 and TRBJ2-1, with 7 bases aligning to TRBD2. The J segment lost 9 bases and the V segment lost 5 bases, leaving 13 bases of the junction unmatched. Per germline, CDR1 SNHLY and CDR2 FYNNEI. The CDR3 covers 15 residues. The CDR3 DNA follows: TGTGCCAGCAGTTTTAGCGGGCGGCTGATAGGTGAGCAGTTCTTC. The encoded protein is CASSFSGRLIGEQFF.

V gene TRBV19 combines with J gene TRBJ1-2, with D perhaps TRBD1 (6 bases). This CDR3 spans 15 amino acids. The V gene's germline CDR1 is LNHDA and CDR2 SQIVND (reference sequence). V lost 3 bases and J lost 1, with 12 bases in between. CDR3 region: CASSMGGTRNYGYTF. CDR3 DNA sequence: TGTGCCAGTAGTATGGGAGGGACACGTAACTATGGCTACACCTTC. Together with reference TRBV19 and TRBJ1-2, the CDR3 gives the full variable domain: DGGITQSPKYLFRKEGQNVTLSCEQNLNHDAMYWYRQDPGQGLRLIYYSQIVNDFQKGDIAEGYSVSREKKESFPLTVTSAQKNPTAFYLCASSMGGTRNYGYTFGSGTRLTVV.

The chain combines TRBV6-6 with TRBJ2-1; D perhaps matches TRBD2 (6 bases). With 8 bases removed from V and 0 bases from J, the gap between germline ends came to 8 bases. Looked up from germline, CDR1 is MNHNY and CDR2 is SVGAGI (reference sequence). The CDR3 runs 13 residues. CDR3 nucleotide sequence: TGTGCCAGCCGGGACTCCTCCTACAATGAGCAGTTCTTC. Translating gives CASRDSSYNEQFF.

This chain uses TRBV11-2 with TRBJ2-4; TRBD2 matches at 7 bases. The CDR3 is made up of 17 amino acids. V lost 1 base and J lost 2; bases outside the gene matches: 8. CDR1 and CDR2 (germline): SGHAT, FQNNGV. CDR3 nucleotide sequence: TGTGCCAGCAGCTTAGGAGGCGGGAGTATAACCAAAAACATTCAGTACTTC. The encoded protein is CASSLGGGSITKNIQYF.

The chain carries TRBV2 and TRBJ2-2, with TRBD2 matching 12 bases. The CDR3 totals 15 residues. The germline V gene encodes CDR1 SNHLY and CDR2 FYNNEI. With V trimmed by 7 bases and J by 6 bases, 6 bases remained unmatched. CDR3 nucleotides: TGTGCCAGCATACTAGCGGGAGGATTAGCCGGGGAGCTGTTTTTT. The encoded protein is CASILAGGLAGELFF.

CDR3 amino acids: CASSLGFGQGVGQPQHF. The CDR3 nucleotides are TGTGCCAGCAGCTTAGGATTCGGACAGGGGGTAGGTCAGCCCCAGCATTTT. This chain connects TRBV5-6 to TRBJ1-5; 10 positions match TRBD1. The CDR3 consists of 17 residues. CDR1 SGHDT and CDR2 YYEEEE come from the germline V gene. Trimming took 2 bases from V and 6 from J; bases not matched to a gene: 11.

The chain recombines TRBV9 with TRBJ2-5; TRBD2 is a possible D gene (5 bases). V lost 0 bases and J 5 bases, leaving 14 bases between the germline ends. Germline V gene sequence: CDR1 SGDLS, CDR2 YYNGEE. This CDR3 region has 15 residues. The chain's CDR3 is CASSVELVGLETQYF. CDR3 bases: TGTGCCAGCAGCGTAGAACTAGTTGGTTTGGAGACCCAGTACTTC.

The CDR3 loop reads CASPQGLGTEAFF. In DNA form, the CDR3 reads TGTGCCAGCCCCCAGGGTTTGGGGACTGAAGCTTTCTTT. The chain has TRBV6-5 and TRBJ1-1; D is perhaps TRBD1 (5 bases). CDR1 and CDR2 (germline): MNHEY, SVGAGI. The CDR3 runs to 13 residues. V was clipped by 8 bases and J by 5 bases, with 15 bases between them.

The J gene is TRBJ1-1, the V gene TRBV20-1; 12 nucleotides line up with TRBD1. This CDR3 spans 14 amino acids. Unmatched junction bases numbered 9, after V lost 3 bases and J lost 10 bases. The germline V gene has CDR1 DFQATT and CDR2 SNEGSKA (reference sequence). CDR3 region: CSASAGTGGAGAFF. Written as DNA, the CDR3 is TGCAGTGCTAGTGCCGGGACAGGGGGCGCGGGAGCTTTCTTT.

The gene calls are TRBV2 and TRBJ2-1; 11 nucleotides align to TRBD2. Germline V CDR1 and CDR2: SNHLY, FYNNEI. The CDR3 sequence is 15 residues long. With 6 bases clipped from V and 1 base from J, the junction kept 2 bases outside the gene matches. CDR3: CASSVAGGSYNEQFF. The CDR3 DNA reads as TGTGCCAGCAGCGTAGCGGGAGGGTCCTACAATGAGCAGTTCTTC. Filled out from reference TRBV2 and TRBJ2-1, the complete variable domain reads EPEVTQTPSHQVTQMGQEVILRCVPISNHLYFYWYRQILGQKVEFLVSFYNNEISEKSEIFDDQFSVERPDGSNFTLKIRSTKLEDSAMYFCASSVAGGSYNEQFFGPGTRLTVL.

The CDR3 sequence is CASGASFLAGDYEQYF. The CDR3, as DNA: TGTGCTAGTGGTGCCTCGTTTCTAGCGGGAGACTACGAGCAGTACTTC. The chain combines TRBV12-5 with TRBJ2-7; 10 nucleotides match TRBD2. This CDR3 is 16 amino acids long. J gave up 3 bases and V 5 bases, and 10 bases lay outside the gene matches. Germline CDR1 reads LGHNT; CDR2 reads FRNRAP.

The chain combines TRBV29-1 with TRBJ2-7; 7 bases fit TRBD1. V lost 6 bases, J lost 3 bases, and 5 bases stayed unmatched. The CDR3 is 12 amino acids. Germline CDR1 and CDR2: SQVTM and ANQGSEA. CDR3 in DNA: TGCAGCGTCCAGGGACAGCTCTACGAGCAGTACTTC. Protein product: CSVQGQLYEQYF.

This rearrangement joins TRBV7-2 to TRBJ2-1, with TRBD2 matching 8 bases. V was pared by 0 bases and J by 6 bases, with 4 bases of the junction left unmatched. The CDR3 length is 15 residues. Germline V gene data show CDR1 as SGHTA and CDR2 as FQGNSA. CDR3 nucleotides: TGTGCCAGCAGCTTAGCCGGGAGGGCCCTCAATGAGCAGTTCTTC. This encodes CASSLAGRALNEQFF.

This sequence joins TRBV18 and TRBJ1-1; D remains unclear. The CDR3 runs to 16 residues. Germline loops: CDR1 KGHSH, CDR2 LQKENI. V dropped 0 bases and J dropped 8 bases, with 19 bases sitting between them. The CDR3 DNA follows: TGTGCCAGCTCACCACCTAGTCGGTCCGTTGTGGTGGAAGCTTTCTTT. Amino acids: CASSPPSRSVVVEAFF.

The chain combines TRBV24-1 with TRBJ1-2, with unresolved D. Germline CDR1 and CDR2: KGHDR and SFDVKD. The CDR3 extends over 15 amino acids. The V end lost 4 bases, the J end lost 4 bases, and 15 bases lay between the germline ends. CDR3 loop: CATSDRLNGRYGYTF. The CDR3, as DNA: TGTGCCACCAGTGACAGGTTGAACGGCCGCTATGGCTACACCTTC.